Presented here are 25 T cell receptor beta chains from one specimen sequenced in a study of radiotherapy plus CTLA-4 blockade in lung cancer. Method: immunoSEQ multiplex PCR; TCRdb's copy keeps in-frame clones and lacks some. This sample carries about 41,000 clones, roughly 76% of them seen once, and the ten largest clones take approximately 8%. This material consisted of peripheral blood, taken from a patient treated with radiotherapy plus ipilimumab. All receptors derive from a human donor with non-small cell lung cancer who had stable disease on radiotherapy plus ipilimumab.

The chain carries TRBV7-6 and TRBJ2-3, with 8 bases that match TRBD2. Per germline, CDR1 SGHVS and CDR2 FNYEAQ. J was trimmed by 0 bases and V by 1 base; bases with no gene match: 3. The CDR3 contains 16 residues. The CDR3 region is CASSLVVAGSTDTQYF. The DNA of the CDR3 is TGTGCCAGCAGCTTAGTAGTAGCGGGGAGCACAGATACGCAGTATTTT.

The chain uses TRBV2 and TRBJ2-3; 12 bases agree with TRBD2. CDR3 length equals 15 residues. V dropped 2 bases and J dropped 7; count of bases not matched to a gene: 4. Looked up from germline, CDR1 is SNHLY and CDR2 is FYNNEI. CDR3 DNA: TGTGCCAGCAGTGAACTAGCGGGGGGGGCAAATACGCAGTATTTT. Translated, it gives CASSELAGGANTQYF.

This clone was observed once. The CDR3 loop reads CASSLYSWTGSRAYNEQFF. CDR3 in DNA: TGTGCCAGCAGTTTATACTCCTGGACAGGGTCGCGGGCATACAATGAGCAGTTCTTC. This chain uses TRBV27 with TRBJ2-1; 8 positions match TRBD1. Germline V gene data show CDR1 as MNHEY and CDR2 as SMNVEV (reference sequence). CDR3 length equals 19 residues. V was clipped by 1 base and J by 4 bases; unmatched bases: 15.

This chain's CDR3 is CASSPQSVEQYF. The CDR3 DNA follows: TGTGCCAGCAGCCCCCAATCGGTCGAGCAGTACTTC. The gene calls are TRBV7-2 and TRBJ2-7; no clear D. The CDR3 length is 12 residues. V lost 5 bases and J 6 bases, leaving 11 bases between the germline ends. Germline V CDR1 and CDR2: SGHTA, FQGNSA. Supplemented by reference TRBV7-2 and TRBJ2-7, the full variable domain reads GAGVSQSPSNKVTEKGKDVELRCDPISGHTALYWYRQSLGQGLEFLIYFQGNSAPDKSGLPSDRFSAERTGGSVSTLTIQRTQQEDSAVYLCASSPQSVEQYFGPGTRLTVT.

The J gene is TRBJ2-7, the V gene TRBV7-2; TRBD2 matches 9 bases. The CDR3 spans 15 residues. Germline CDR1 SGHTA, CDR2 FQGNSA. V lost 4 bases to trimming and J lost 2 bases; unmatched junction nucleotides: 6. For the CDR3, the DNA is TGTGCCAGCAGCTACATCAGCGGGGGGACCTACGAGCAGTACTTC. Its protein product is CASSYISGGTYEQYF.

The gene calls are TRBV11-2 and TRBJ1-6, with TRBD1 as a possible D gene (5 bases). Germline V gene sequence: CDR1 SGHAT, CDR2 FQNNGV. V was clipped by 4 bases and J by 9 bases, with 16 bases between them. The CDR3 is 15 amino acids. CDR3 sequence (DNA): TGTGCCAGCAGCTCGGGACTTCCTGGGGGTTCACCCCTCCACTTT. It codes for CASSSGLPGGSPLHF.

The rearrangement links TRBV5-1 to TRBJ2-1, with TRBD2 identical over 7 bases. Trimming took 3 bases from V and 6 from J; bases not matched to a gene: 9. There are 15 residues in the CDR3. Per germline, CDR1 SGHRS and CDR2 YFSETQ. The CDR3 loop reads CASSYERGWGNEQFF. The DNA for the CDR3 is TGCGCCAGCAGCTATGAGCGGGGTTGGGGCAATGAGCAGTTCTTC. The full variable domain, with the rest looked up from reference TRBV5-1 and TRBJ2-1, is KAGVTQTPRYLIKTRGQQVTLSCSPISGHRSVSWYQQTPGQGLQFLFEYFSETQRNKGNFPGRFSGRQFSNSRSEMNVSTLELGDSALYLCASSYERGWGNEQFFGPGTRLTVL.

The DNA of the CDR3 is TGTGCCAGCAGCGTAGTTAGCGGGGGGGTCACCAGAGGCACAGATACGCAGTATTTT. Translated, it gives CASSVVSGGVTRGTDTQYF. The chain joins TRBV9 to TRBJ2-3; TRBD2 matches 11 bases. CDR1 is SGDLS and CDR2 is YYNGEE in the germline V gene. CDR3 length: 19 amino acids. V was pared by 0 bases and J by 1 base, with 10 bases of the junction left unmatched.

This chain links TRBV29-1 with TRBJ2-2; tentative D call: TRBD1 (5 bases). The germline CDR1 and CDR2 sequences are SQVTM and ANQGSEA. Trimming stripped 6 bases from V and 1 base from J, with 12 bases between. The CDR3 is 14 residues long. CDR3 in DNA: TGCAGCGTCCAACGGACACTGAACACCGGGGAGCTGTTTTTT. It yields the protein CSVQRTLNTGELFF.

The chain joins TRBV4-2 to TRBJ1-2, with a weak D call TRBD1 (5 bases). Germline V gene lookup returns CDR1 LGHNA and CDR2 YNFKEQ. The ends were cut back, 8 bases at V and 1 base at J, with 17 bases in the middle. This CDR3 contains 15 residues. The CDR3 sequence is CASAREDRINYGYTF. For the CDR3, the DNA is TGTGCCAGCGCTAGGGAAGACAGAATTAACTATGGCTACACCTTC.

The gene calls are TRBV5-1 and TRBJ1-1, with a possible D match to TRBD1 (5 bases). Trimming took off 2 bases at V and 5 bases at J, with 16 bases between the two ends. The CDR3 extends over 15 amino acids. Germline CDR1 is SGHRS and CDR2 is YFSETQ. This CDR3 is CASSFGRVGSTEAFF. As DNA, the CDR3 is TGCGCCAGCAGCTTTGGCAGGGTAGGTTCGACTGAAGCTTTCTTT.

This clone has a handful of counts. The chain uses TRBV10-3 and TRBJ2-7; D is uncertain. CDR3 length: 14 residues. V was cut by 0 bases and J by 3 bases, with 9 bases left in between. Germline V CDR1 and CDR2: ENHRY, SYGVKD. CDR3: CAISESNPDYEQYF. Written as DNA, the CDR3 is TGTGCCATCAGTGAGTCGAACCCCGACTACGAGCAGTACTTC.

The chain links TRBV19 to TRBJ1-2, with 7 positions matching TRBD1. The V and J ends lost 5 bases and 4 bases, in that order; junction bases with no gene match: 13. The CDR3 totals 16 residues. The germline V gene encodes CDR1 LNHDA and CDR2 SQIVND (reference sequence). For the CDR3, the DNA is TGTGCCAGTAGTCACTGGGGGGGGACAGAAGTCTATGGCTACACCTTC. Amino acids: CASSHWGGTEVYGYTF.

This clone was counted a few times. The chain couples TRBV6-6 to TRBJ2-7; 7 bases agree with TRBD2. There are 14 residues in the CDR3. From germline, CDR1 is MNHNY and CDR2 SVGAGI (reference sequence). After removal of 4 bases from V and 3 bases from J, the junction contained 6 bases not matched to a gene. DNA of the CDR3: TGTGCCAGCAGTTGGGGGGGGTCCTTCTACGAGCAGTACTTC. Amino acids: CASSWGGSFYEQYF.

There are a few counts of this clone. This chain uses TRBV4-3 with TRBJ2-7; TRBD2 matches 7 bases. The CDR3 spans 14 residues. Germline V gene lookup returns CDR1 LGHNA and CDR2 YSLEER. The junction had 3 bases not matched to a gene; V was cut back by 1 base and J by 3 bases. CDR3 sequence (DNA): TGCGCCAGCAGCCAAGGAGGGAGGGACTACGAGCAGTACTTC. Residues: CASSQGGRDYEQYF.

This clone has a handful of counts. The V call is TRBV19, the J call TRBJ2-6; D remains ambiguous. Trimming pared 5 bases from V and 0 bases from J, leaving 2 bases between. Germline lookup yields CDR1 LNHDA and CDR2 SQIVND (reference sequence). This CDR3 is built from 13 residues. The CDR3 sequence: CASSVSGANVLTF. The CDR3 bases are TGTGCCAGTAGTGTCTCTGGGGCCAACGTCCTGACTTTC. The full variable domain, completed using reference TRBV19 and TRBJ2-6, is DGGITQSPKYLFRKEGQNVTLSCEQNLNHDAMYWYRQDPGQGLRLIYYSQIVNDFQKGDIAEGYSVSREKKESFPLTVTSAQKNPTAFYLCASSVSGANVLTFGAGSRLTVL.

The V and J genes are TRBV27 and TRBJ1-1; D call uncertain. The V end was cut by 5 bases, the J end by 3 bases, with 13 bases between. This CDR3 region has 14 residues. From germline, CDR1 is MNHEY and CDR2 SMNVEV (reference sequence). The CDR3 bases are TGTGCCAGCAGTCGGGGATTTAGGGACACTGAAGCTTTCTTT. Its translation is CASSRGFRDTEAFF.

The chain has TRBV19 and TRBJ2-7; D possibly matches TRBD1 or TRBD2 (5 bases each). CDR1 is LNHDA, CDR2 SQIVND, per germline (reference sequence). With 7 bases removed from V and 0 bases from J, the gap between germline ends came to 16 bases. This CDR3 contains 15 residues. The CDR3 spells CASTSGTALSYEQYF. The CDR3 nucleotides are TGTGCCAGTACCTCCGGGACCGCCCTCTCCTACGAGCAGTACTTC.

CDR3 residues: CATSYGDHNEQFF. The CDR3 nucleotides read TGTGCCACTTCTTACGGGGATCACAATGAGCAGTTCTTC. This rearrangement joins TRBV28 to TRBJ2-1; TRBD2 is a possible D gene (5 bases). In germline, CDR1 is MDHEN, CDR2 SYDVKM. The V gene lost 10 bases and the J gene lost 5 bases, with 15 bases spanning the gap. The CDR3 spans 13 residues. Based on the CDR3 plus reference TRBV28 and TRBJ2-1, the full variable domain is DVKVTQSSRYLVKRTGEKVFLECVQDMDHENMFWYRQDPGLGLRLIYFSYDVKMKEKGDIPEGYSVSREKKERFSLILESASTNQTSMYLCATSYGDHNEQFFGPGTRLTVL.

The chain joins TRBV2 to TRBJ1-5, with D uncertain. Trimming pared 6 bases from V and 2 bases from J, leaving 11 bases between. Germline loops: CDR1 SNHLY, CDR2 FYNNEI. The CDR3 extends over 14 amino acids. The CDR3 nucleotides read TGTGCCAGCAGGGACGGACTTGGCAATCAGCCCCAGCATTTT. The encoded protein is CASRDGLGNQPQHF. Looking up the rest from reference TRBV2 and TRBJ1-5 gives the full variable domain: EPEVTQTPSHQVTQMGQEVILRCVPISNHLYFYWYRQILGQKVEFLVSFYNNEISEKSEIFDDQFSVERPDGSNFTLKIRSTKLEDSAMYFCASRDGLGNQPQHFGDGTRLSIL.

The V call is TRBV10-1, the J call TRBJ1-2; no firm D call. Germline V gene data show CDR1 as WNHNN and CDR2 as SYGVQD (reference sequence). This CDR3 comprises 11 residues. V lost 6 bases, J lost 6 bases, and 8 bases lay in between. The CDR3 spells CASRDSDGYTF. CDR3 DNA: TGCGCCAGCAGGGACTCCGATGGCTACACCTTC.

V and J are TRBV5-6 and TRBJ1-4; no clear D. The CDR3 loop spans 15 amino acids. The germline V and J ends were trimmed by 4 bases and 7 bases, with 17 bases remaining between them. Germline V gives CDR1 SGHDT, CDR2 YYEEEE. In DNA, the CDR3 is TGTGCCAGCAGCCCGTGGACGGGATGGAGTGAAAAACTGTTTTTT. Residues: CASSPWTGWSEKLFF. Drawing the rest from reference TRBV5-6 and TRBJ1-4, the complete variable domain is DAGVTQSPTHLIKTRGQQVTLRCSPKSGHDTVSWYQQALGQGPQFIFQYYEEEERQRGNFPDRFSGHQFPNYSSELNVNALLLGDSALYLCASSPWTGWSEKLFFGSGTQLSVL.

This rearrangement joins TRBV4-1 to TRBJ1-2; D gene ambiguous. CDR3 length: 17 residues. The germline V gene has CDR1 MGHRA and CDR2 YSYEKL. Between the trimmed V and J ends, which lost 5 bases and 4 bases, there was a span of 23 bases. The CDR3 spells CASSFRLQNRKTYGYTF. In DNA, the CDR3 is TGCGCCAGCAGCTTCCGACTCCAGAACCGAAAGACCTATGGCTACACCTTC.

The V gene is TRBV7-2, the J gene TRBJ1-2; 8 bases line up with TRBD1. From germline, CDR1 is SGHTA and CDR2 FQGNSA. Trimming removed 5 bases from V and 4 bases from J; junction bases left unmatched: 15. The CDR3 totals 17 residues. CDR3 in DNA: TGTGCCAGCAGCAATAATTACCGGGACAGGATGTCCTATGGCTACACCTTC. Protein sequence: CASSNNYRDRMSYGYTF.

The V and J genes are TRBV15 and TRBJ2-1; TRBD1 aligns across 8 bases. Trimming removed 5 bases from V and 8 bases from J; junction bases left unmatched: 8. Looked up from germline, CDR1 is LNHNV and CDR2 is YYDKDF (reference sequence). The CDR3 is 14 residues long. The chain's CDR3 is CATSGSGGRDEQFF. CDR3 DNA sequence: TGTGCCACCAGCGGTTCAGGGGGCAGGGATGAGCAGTTCTTC.